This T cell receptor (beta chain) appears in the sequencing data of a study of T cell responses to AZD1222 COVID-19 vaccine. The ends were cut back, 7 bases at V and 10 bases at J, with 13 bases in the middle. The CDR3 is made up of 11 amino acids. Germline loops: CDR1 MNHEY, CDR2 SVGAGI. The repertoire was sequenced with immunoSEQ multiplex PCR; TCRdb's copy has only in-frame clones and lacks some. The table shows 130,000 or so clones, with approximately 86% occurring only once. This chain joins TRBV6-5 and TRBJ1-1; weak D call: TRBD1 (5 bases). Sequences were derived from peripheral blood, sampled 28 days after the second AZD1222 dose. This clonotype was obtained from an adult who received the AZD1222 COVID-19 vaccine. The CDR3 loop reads CASTGRQVAFF. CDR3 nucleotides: TGTGCCAGCACAGGGCGACAAGTAGCTTTCTTT.